A selection of T cell receptor beta chains follows, all from one sample in a study of cytomegalovirus exposure and HLA in healthy donors. Only in-frame clones appear in the TCRdb table, and some are missing; sequencing was by immunoSEQ multiplex PCR. The sample contains some 140,000 clones, around 63% of which appear only once. Sequencing was performed on PBMCs. These receptors all come from a human donor in good health. CDR3s include the opening cysteine and the closing phenylalanine or tryptophan. A D gene is named only where the DNA matches it firmly. Expanded clones are given a class, and other clones once, few, many or no size at all.

>TRBV29-1|TRBJ2-5|NA|TRBD1
TGCAGCGTTGAGGGGGACAGGGGGCCGGGGGAGACCCAGTACTTC
CSVEGDRGPGETQYF
>TRBV18|TRBJ1-1|NA|TRBD1
TGTGCCAGCTCACCACCCCGGACAGGAAGAACTGAAGCTTTCTTT
CASSPPRTGRTEAFF
>TRBV6-1|TRBJ1-6|NA|NA
TGTGCCAGCAGTGAACCCCTATGGAGACAGGTGGGGACCCTCCACTTT
CASSEPLWRQVGTLHF
>TRBV2|TRBJ2-7|NA|TRBD1
TGTGCCAGCAGTGAGGGGCAGGGGGCCTACGAGCAGTACTTC
CASSEGQGAYEQYF
>TRBV27|TRBJ2-1|NA|NA
TGTGCCAGCAGTCTCGCGGGACAGCGGTACAATGAGCAGTTCTTC
CASSLAGQRYNEQFF
>TRBV29-1|TRBJ2-2|few|TRBD1
TGCAGCGTTGGCCGGACAGGGGGGACCGGGGAGCTGTTTTTT
CSVGRTGGTGELFF
>TRBV5-6|TRBJ2-5|NA|NA
TGTGCCAGCAGCTGGACGGTGGGGGGAGAGACCCAGTACTTC
CASSWTVGGETQYF
>TRBV5-5|TRBJ2-7|few|TRBD2
TGTGCCAGCAGCGACGGACTAGCGGGAGAATCCTACGAGCAGTACTTC
CASSDGLAGESYEQYF
>TRBV18|TRBJ2-1|NA|TRBD2
TGTGCTAGCTCACCGTCTAGCGGGAGGATCGATGAGCAGTTCTTC
CASSPSSGRIDEQFF
>TRBV28|TRBJ1-2|NA|TRBD1
TGTGCCAGCAGCCCCATGGGACAGGGCAGTTATGGCTACACCTTC
CASSPMGQGSYGYTF
>TRBV18|TRBJ2-7|few|TRBD2
TGTGCCAGCTCACCAATCGGAGTGGCTAGCGGAGAGAGGTCTGGATACGAGCAGTACTTC
CASSPIGVASGERSGYEQYF
>TRBV1|TRBJ2-7|NA|NA
TGCACCAGCAGCTACCGGCCTCGCCAGGGAACCATGGGGGAGCAGTACTTC
CTSSYRPRQGTMGEQYF
>TRBV7-2|TRBJ2-7|few|TRBD2
TGTGCCAGCAGTGGGGCTGGCGGGACTAACTACGAGCAGTACTTC
CASSGAGGTNYEQYF
>TRBV13|TRBJ2-1|NA|NA
TGTGCCAGCAGCTTAGGTTGGGTCCTTGAGGTCTTCAATGAGCAGTTCTTC
CASSLGWVLEVFNEQFF
>TRBV7-9|TRBJ2-7|NA|TRBD1
TGTGCCAGCAGCTTCGGACAGGGCTCCTACGAGCAGTACTTC
CASSFGQGSYEQYF
>TRBV11-1|TRBJ2-7|NA|TRBD1
TGTGCCAGCAGCCCAGACAGGGCCCCGAACTACGAGCAGTACTTC
CASSPDRAPNYEQYF
>TRBV18|TRBJ1-3|NA|NA
TGTGCCAGCTCACCACCGGGAGGGCCAGGAAACACCATATATTTT
CASSPPGGPGNTIYF
>TRBV18|TRBJ2-7|NA|TRBD1
TGTGCCAGCTCACCACCGCCTACAGGGGCGCCCTACGAGCAGTACTTC
CASSPPPTGAPYEQYF
>TRBV5-4|TRBJ2-2|NA|TRBD2
TGTGCCAGCAGCTCCGGGGGACTAGCGGGAGTCGAGGACGGGGAGCTGTTTTTT
CASSSGGLAGVEDGELFF
>TRBV7-2|TRBJ2-1|few|TRBD1
TGTGCCAGCCGCACCGGGACAGGGAACAATGAGCAGTTCTTC
CASRTGTGNNEQFF
>TRBV11-3|TRBJ2-2|few|TRBD1
TGTGCCAGCAGCGGGCGGACAGGCATAAGCGGGGAGCTGTTTTTT
CASSGRTGISGELFF
>TRBV6-5|TRBJ1-1|NA|NA
TGTGCCAGCAATAAAGAAGGGGCTGGCACTGAAGCTTTCTTT
CASNKEGAGTEAFF
>TRBV15|TRBJ2-1|NA|TRBD2
TGTGCCACCAGCAGACCTAGCGGGAGAGAAGATGAGCAGTTCTTC
CATSRPSGREDEQFF
>TRBV12-5|TRBJ2-1|NA|NA
TGTGCTAGTGGTTTGGTCCTAGCAGGCAATGAGCAGTTCTTC
CASGLVLAGNEQFF
>TRBV29-1|TRBJ2-1|NA|TRBD2
TGCAGCGCCCCGGGACTAGCGGGACGGGAGCAGTTCTTC
CSAPGLAGREQFF
>TRBV7-2|TRBJ2-1|NA|TRBD2
TGTGCCAGCAGCTTAGGTGTAGGGCTAGCGGATAGCTCCTACAATGAGCAGTTCTTC
CASSLGVGLADSSYNEQFF
>TRBV6-5|TRBJ1-1|NA|NA
TGTGCCAGCAGTTACCGGGGGGCGAACACTGAAGCTTTCTTT
CASSYRGANTEAFF
>TRBV4-1|TRBJ2-5|NA|NA
TGCGCCAGCAGCCAACGGGAGATCGAGACCCAGTACTTC
CASSQREIETQYF
>TRBV25-1|TRBJ2-5|NA|TRBD1
TGTGCCAGCAGTGTCACAGGGGAAAAGACCCAGTACTTC
CASSVTGEKTQYF
>TRBV9|TRBJ1-1|NA|NA
TGTGCCAGCAGCAGCAAGTCGGCGGACACTGAAGCTTTCTTT
CASSSKSADTEAFF
>TRBV7-9|TRBJ2-7|few|TRBD2
TGTGCCAGCAGCGGACTAGCGGGGGGCTCCTACGAGCAGTACTTC
CASSGLAGGSYEQYF
>TRBV7-3|TRBJ2-1|NA|TRBD2
TGTGCCAGCAGCTTACAGACTAGCGGGGGTGAGCAGTTCTTC
CASSLQTSGGEQFF
>TRBV27|TRBJ1-2|NA|NA
TGTGCCAGCGGCGCGCCGGGGACATACTTTGGCTACACCTTC
CASGAPGTYFGYTF
>TRBV9|TRBJ2-2|NA|TRBD2
TGTGCCAGCAGCGCAATAGCGGGAGTCTCCGGGGAGCTGTTTTTT
CASSAIAGVSGELFF
>TRBV19|TRBJ2-3|few|TRBD1
TGTGCCTCAGGACAGGGGGCCGGAGATACGCAGTATTTT
CASGQGAGDTQYF
>TRBV19|TRBJ2-1|NA|TRBD1
TGTGCCAGTAGTTCAGGGGGCGGATCCTACAATGAGCAGTTCTTC
CASSSGGGSYNEQFF
>TRBV5-6|TRBJ2-2|NA|TRBD2
TGTGCCAGCAGCCCTGGACTAGCGGGAGGGTCCGGGGAGCTGTTTTTT
CASSPGLAGGSGELFF
>TRBV28|TRBJ2-3|NA|TRBD2
TGTGCCAGCACCGGGACTAGCGGGAGAGATACGCAGTATTTT
CASTGTSGRDTQYF
>TRBV6-5|TRBJ2-7|NA|NA
TGTGCCAGCAGCAGAGCGTGGAACTCCTACGAGCAGTACTTC
CASSRAWNSYEQYF
>TRBV5-1|TRBJ2-5|NA|TRBD2
TGCGCCAGCAGCTTTGGCGGGAGTAGAGAGACCCAGTACTTC
CASSFGGSRETQYF
>TRBV27|TRBJ2-1|few|TRBD2
TGTGCCAGCAGTCTAGCGGGATCCTACAATGAGCAGTTCTTC
CASSLAGSYNEQFF
>TRBV10-3|TRBJ2-5|NA|NA
TGTGCCATCAGTGATTCTCTTGACAGAAGGCAAGAGACCCAGTACTTC
CAISDSLDRRQETQYF
>TRBV11-2|TRBJ2-7|NA|NA
TGTGCCAGCAGCTCTGCGCCCACCTACGAGCAGTACTTC
CASSSAPTYEQYF
>TRBV7-3|TRBJ2-3|NA|TRBD2
TGTGCCAGCAGCTCCCTAAAGGGTAGCGGGAGGGTAGATACGCAGTATTTT
CASSSLKGSGRVDTQYF
>TRBV19|TRBJ2-5|few|NA
TGTGCCAGTAGTATAGGGAGGGCAGGGAGTCAGACCCAGTACTTC
CASSIGRAGSQTQYF
>TRBV18|TRBJ1-2|NA|TRBD1
TGTGCCAGCTCACCACCGAAGACAGGGGCGGTTGGCTACACCTTC
CASSPPKTGAVGYTF
>TRBV28|TRBJ2-7|once|TRBD2
TGTGCCAGCAGGGCTTCTAGCGGGCTACTCTACGAGCAGTACTTC
CASRASSGLLYEQYF
>TRBV7-9|TRBJ2-7|NA|NA
TGTGCCAGCAACGGGCAGGGATCCTACGAGCAGTACTTC
CASNGQGSYEQYF
>TRBV5-1|TRBJ2-7|NA|NA
TGCGCCAGCAGCGCCCGGGGGGAGGGGGCCTACGAGCAGTACTTC
CASSARGEGAYEQYF
>TRBV7-3|TRBJ2-7|NA|TRBD2
TGTGCCAGCAGCTCATCTAGCGGTAACTACGAGCAGTACTTC
CASSSSSGNYEQYF
>TRBV18|TRBJ2-5|NA|NA
TGTGCCAGCTCACCCTCGGGGCAAGAGACCCAGTACTTC
CASSPSGQETQYF
>TRBV7-2|TRBJ2-7|NA|TRBD2
TGTGCCAGCAGCTTATATACCCTCGGGTCAGCGGGAGGGAAATACGAGCAGTACTTC
CASSLYTLGSAGGKYEQYF
>TRBV5-4|TRBJ1-1|few|NA
TGTGCCAGCAGCTTGATAGAGGACACTGAAGCTTTCTTT
CASSLIEDTEAFF
>TRBV6-5|TRBJ1-5|NA|TRBD1
TGTGCCAGCAGAATGACAGGGGGCGTGGGTCAGCCCCAGCATTTT
CASRMTGGVGQPQHF
>TRBV28|TRBJ1-3|NA|TRBD1
TGTGCCAGCAGATCAAGGACAGGGCCCGGAAACACCATATATTTT
CASRSRTGPGNTIYF
>TRBV11-2|TRBJ2-5|NA|NA
TGTGCCAGCAGCTTATTGGGGACAACCCAAGAGACCCAGTACTTC
CASSLLGTTQETQYF
>TRBV5-4|TRBJ2-1|NA|NA
TGTGCCAGCAGCTTCAGGGTCGGCTCCTACAATGAGCAGTTCTTC
CASSFRVGSYNEQFF
>TRBV29-1|TRBJ2-1|NA|NA
TGCAGCGTTGAATATTGGCCGGATTTAGGAGGGGCCGACAATGAGCAGTTCTTC
CSVEYWPDLGGADNEQFF
>TRBV28|TRBJ2-7|NA|NA
TGTGCCAGCAGTTTCCCGGGTAGGGGGACCGACGCGACACTTTCCTACGAGCAGTACTTC
CASSFPGRGTDATLSYEQYF